This T cell receptor beta chain was obtained from a study of PD-L1 blockade in urothelial cancer. With 10 bases removed from V and 0 bases from J, the gap between germline ends came to 12 bases. CDR3 length: 14 amino acids. Germline V gene lookup returns CDR1 SNHLY and CDR2 FYNNEI. The table came from immunoSEQ multiplex PCR; TCRdb's copy has only in-frame clones and leaves some out. This table has some 87,000 clones, roughly 87% appearing once. Time point specified: pretreatment peripheral blood. The source was PBMCs, collected around atezolizumab (anti-PD-L1) treatment. V and J are TRBV2 and TRBJ2-2; D unclear. The clonotype was recovered from a man aged 55 to 69 with urothelial cancer. The CDR3 DNA sequence: TGTGCCATCGCGCGTCGGGCGAACACCGGGGAGCTGTTTTTT. Protein: CAIARRANTGELFF.